This T cell receptor beta chain was sequenced during a study of T cell responses to AZD1222 COVID-19 vaccine. Points from the study as a whole: Without day 14 samples, only post-peak T cell repertoires were studied. Baseline seropositivity characterized only a handful of AZD1222 recipients. Among vaccine-associated CD4 TCRs, coverage spanned spike, with dominance at 160-218 and 743-854.

The CDR3 sequence is 14 residues long. V shed 0 bases and J shed 1 base, with 4 bases lying between them. Germline V CDR1 and CDR2: SGHRS, YFSETQ. TCRdb's copy holds only in-frame clones and misses some; the assay was immunoSEQ multiplex PCR. Among 85,000 to 120,000 clones listed, 85% to 90% were seen once. A note on this clone: The antigen remains unidentified.

The sequence was obtained from an adult in good health. Sequencing was performed on peripheral blood, taken on day 0 of AZD1222 vaccination. The V gene is TRBV5-1, the J gene TRBJ2-2; D is undetermined. CDR3 bases: TGCGCCAGCAGCTTGGCGGGGAACACCGGGGAGCTGTTTTTT. This sequence encodes CASSLAGNTGELFF.